The clone carrying this TCR beta chain was seen just once. This specimen comes from a study of blood T cell repertoires in COVID-19. The protocol was immunoSEQ multiplex PCR, while the TCRdb copy is restricted to in-frame clones and leaves out a portion. The sample shows approximately 200,000 clones, approximately 80% of them seen only once. Sequenced material: peripheral blood. The origin of this receptor is a woman at least 80 years old with COVID-19, enrolled during active disease.

CDR3 residues: CASSLGPGRNGNTIYF. DNA for the CDR3: TGTGCCAGCAGCTTGGGCCCAGGAAGAAATGGAAACACCATATATTTT. The V gene is TRBV7-6, the J gene TRBJ1-3, with unresolved D. Germline V gene data show CDR1 as SGHVS and CDR2 as FNYEAQ. The CDR3 extends over 16 amino acids. Trimming cost V 3 bases and J 3 bases, with 15 bases left between them.